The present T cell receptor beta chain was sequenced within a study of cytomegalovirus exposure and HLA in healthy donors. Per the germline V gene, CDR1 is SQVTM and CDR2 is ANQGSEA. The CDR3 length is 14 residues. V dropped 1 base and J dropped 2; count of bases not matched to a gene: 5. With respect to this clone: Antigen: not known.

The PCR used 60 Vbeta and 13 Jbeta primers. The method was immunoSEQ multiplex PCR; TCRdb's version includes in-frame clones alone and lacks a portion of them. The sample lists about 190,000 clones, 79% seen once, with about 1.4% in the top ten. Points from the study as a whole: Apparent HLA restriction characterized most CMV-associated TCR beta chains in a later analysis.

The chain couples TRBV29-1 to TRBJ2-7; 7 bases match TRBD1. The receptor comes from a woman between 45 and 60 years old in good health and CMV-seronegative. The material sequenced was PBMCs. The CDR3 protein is CSVEAGGSAYEQYF. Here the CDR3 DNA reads TGCAGCGTTGAAGCAGGGGGATCAGCCTACGAGCAGTACTTC.